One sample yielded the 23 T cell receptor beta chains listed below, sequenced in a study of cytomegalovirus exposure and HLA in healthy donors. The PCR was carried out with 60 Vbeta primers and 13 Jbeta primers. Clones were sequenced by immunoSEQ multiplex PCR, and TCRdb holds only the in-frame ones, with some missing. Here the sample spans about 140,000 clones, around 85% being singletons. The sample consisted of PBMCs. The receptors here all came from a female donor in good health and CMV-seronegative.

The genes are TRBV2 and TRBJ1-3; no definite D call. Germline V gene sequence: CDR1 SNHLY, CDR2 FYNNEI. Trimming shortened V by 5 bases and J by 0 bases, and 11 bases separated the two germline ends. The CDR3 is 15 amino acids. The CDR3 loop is CASSRHPSSGNTIYF. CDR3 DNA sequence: TGTGCCAGCAGTCGACACCCGAGCTCTGGAAACACCATATATTTT.

DNA for the CDR3: TGTGCCAGCGACCCGGGGAGAACCGGAGCTTTAGGGCAGTACTTC. It encodes CASDPGRTGALGQYF. This sequence joins TRBV28 and TRBJ2-7; the D gene is possibly TRBD2 (5 bases). The germline gives CDR1 MDHEN, CDR2 SYDVKM. The V gene lost 8 bases and the J gene lost 9 bases, with 26 bases spanning the gap. This CDR3 is built from 15 residues.

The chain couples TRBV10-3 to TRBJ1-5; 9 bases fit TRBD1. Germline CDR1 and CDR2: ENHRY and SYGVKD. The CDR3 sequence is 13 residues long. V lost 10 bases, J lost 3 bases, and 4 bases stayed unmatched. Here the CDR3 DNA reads TGTGCCACTGGGGACAGGGACAATCAGCCCCAGCATTTT. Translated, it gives CATGDRDNQPQHF.

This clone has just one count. The CDR3 spells CASSQMGGYYGYTF. In nucleotides, the CDR3 is TGTGCCAGCAGCCAAATGGGGGGTTACTATGGCTACACCTTC. This rearrangement joins TRBV14 to TRBJ1-2, with D possibly matching TRBD1 (5 bases). The ends were cut back, 2 bases at V and 3 bases at J, with 10 bases in the middle. Germline V gene sequence: CDR1 SGHDN, CDR2 FVKESK. The CDR3 has 14 residues.

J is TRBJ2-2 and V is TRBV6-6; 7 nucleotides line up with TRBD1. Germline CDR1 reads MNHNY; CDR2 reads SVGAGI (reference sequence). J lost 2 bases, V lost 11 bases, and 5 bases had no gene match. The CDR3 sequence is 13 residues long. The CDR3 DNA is TGTGCCGGCACAGGGGACAACACCGGGGAGCTGTTTTTT. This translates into CAGTGDNTGELFF.

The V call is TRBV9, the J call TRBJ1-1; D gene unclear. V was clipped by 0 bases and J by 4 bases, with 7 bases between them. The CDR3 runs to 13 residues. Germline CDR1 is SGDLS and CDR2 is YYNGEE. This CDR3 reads CASSVGVITEAFF. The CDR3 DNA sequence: TGTGCCAGCAGCGTAGGAGTTATCACTGAAGCTTTCTTT.

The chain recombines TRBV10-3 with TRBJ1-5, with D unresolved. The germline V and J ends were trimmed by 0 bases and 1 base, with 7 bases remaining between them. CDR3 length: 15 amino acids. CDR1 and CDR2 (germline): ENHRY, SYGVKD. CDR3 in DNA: TGTGCCATCAGTGAGTCCAGAGGGAGCAATCAGCCCCAGCATTTT. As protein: CAISESRGSNQPQHF.

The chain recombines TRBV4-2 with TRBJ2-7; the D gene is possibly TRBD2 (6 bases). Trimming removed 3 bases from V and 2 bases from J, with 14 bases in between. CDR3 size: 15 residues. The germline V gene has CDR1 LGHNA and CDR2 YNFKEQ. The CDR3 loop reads CASSQEGLVPYEQYF. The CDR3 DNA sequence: TGTGCCAGCAGCCAGGAGGGGCTAGTTCCCTACGAGCAGTACTTC.

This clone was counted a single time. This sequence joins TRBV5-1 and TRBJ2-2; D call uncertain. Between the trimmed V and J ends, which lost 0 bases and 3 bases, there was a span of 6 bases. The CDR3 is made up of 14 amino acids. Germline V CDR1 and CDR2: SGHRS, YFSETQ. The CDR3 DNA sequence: TGCGCCAGCAGCTTGGTCTCGGACACCGGGGAGCTGTTTTTT. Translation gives CASSLVSDTGELFF.

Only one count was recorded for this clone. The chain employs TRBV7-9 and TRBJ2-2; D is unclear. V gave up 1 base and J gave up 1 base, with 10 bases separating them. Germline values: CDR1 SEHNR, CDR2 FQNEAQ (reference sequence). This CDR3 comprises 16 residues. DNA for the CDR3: TGTGCCAGCAGCTTAGTCGCCAGTTTGAACACCGGGGAGCTGTTTTTT. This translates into CASSLVASLNTGELFF.

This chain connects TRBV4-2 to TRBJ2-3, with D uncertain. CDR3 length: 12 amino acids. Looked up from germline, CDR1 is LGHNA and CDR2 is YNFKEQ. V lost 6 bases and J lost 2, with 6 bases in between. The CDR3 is CASREHTDTQYF. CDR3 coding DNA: TGTGCCAGCAGAGAACACACAGATACGCAGTATTTT.

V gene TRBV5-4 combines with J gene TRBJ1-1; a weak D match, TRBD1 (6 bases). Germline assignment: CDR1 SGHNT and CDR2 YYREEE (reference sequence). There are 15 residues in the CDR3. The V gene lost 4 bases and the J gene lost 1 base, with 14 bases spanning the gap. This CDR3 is CASSAAPGQNTEAFF. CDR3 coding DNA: TGTGCCAGCAGCGCAGCTCCGGGACAGAACACTGAAGCTTTCTTT.

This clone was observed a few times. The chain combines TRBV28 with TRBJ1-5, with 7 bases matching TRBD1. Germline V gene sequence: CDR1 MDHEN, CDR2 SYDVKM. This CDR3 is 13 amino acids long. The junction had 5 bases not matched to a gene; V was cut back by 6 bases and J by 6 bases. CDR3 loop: CASRVSGGQPQHF. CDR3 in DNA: TGTGCCAGCAGGGTTTCAGGGGGTCAGCCCCAGCATTTT.

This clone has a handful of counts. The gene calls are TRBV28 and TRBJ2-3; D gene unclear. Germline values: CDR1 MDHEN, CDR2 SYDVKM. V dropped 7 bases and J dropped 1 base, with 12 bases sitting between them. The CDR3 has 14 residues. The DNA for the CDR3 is TGTGCCAGCACAGTAAATGGAGGCACAGATACGCAGTATTTT. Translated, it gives CASTVNGGTDTQYF.

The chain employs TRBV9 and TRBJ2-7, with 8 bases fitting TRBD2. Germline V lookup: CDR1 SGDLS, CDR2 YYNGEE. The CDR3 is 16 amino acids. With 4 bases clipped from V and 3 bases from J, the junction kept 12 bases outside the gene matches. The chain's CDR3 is CASSPSPGGRFYEQYF. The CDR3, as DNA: TGTGCCAGCAGCCCGTCCCCGGGCGGGAGGTTCTACGAGCAGTACTTC. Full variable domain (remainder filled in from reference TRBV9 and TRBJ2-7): DSGVTQTPKHLITATGQRVTLRCSPRSGDLSVYWYQQSLDQGLQFLIQYYNGEERAKGNILERFSAQQFPDLHSELNLSSLELGDSALYFCASSPSPGGRFYEQYFGPGTRLTVT.

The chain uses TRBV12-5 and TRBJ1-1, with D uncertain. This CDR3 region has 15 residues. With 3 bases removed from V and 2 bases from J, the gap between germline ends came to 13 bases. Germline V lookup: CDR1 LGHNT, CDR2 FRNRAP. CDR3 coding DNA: TGTGCTAGTGGTTTCTTCAGAGGATACAACACTGAAGCTTTCTTT. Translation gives CASGFFRGYNTEAFF.

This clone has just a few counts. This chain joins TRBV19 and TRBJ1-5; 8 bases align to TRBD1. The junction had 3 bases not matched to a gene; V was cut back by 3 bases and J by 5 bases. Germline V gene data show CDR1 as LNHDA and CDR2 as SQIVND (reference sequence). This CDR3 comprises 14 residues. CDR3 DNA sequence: TGTGCCAGTAGTATTGTGACAGGGGATCAGCCCCAGCATTTT. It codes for CASSIVTGDQPQHF.

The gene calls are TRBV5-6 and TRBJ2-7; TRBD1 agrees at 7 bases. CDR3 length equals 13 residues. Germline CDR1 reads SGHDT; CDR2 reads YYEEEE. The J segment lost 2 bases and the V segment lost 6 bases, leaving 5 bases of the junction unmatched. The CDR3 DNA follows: TGTGCCAGCAATGACGGACAGGCCTACGAGCAGTACTTC. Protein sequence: CASNDGQAYEQYF.

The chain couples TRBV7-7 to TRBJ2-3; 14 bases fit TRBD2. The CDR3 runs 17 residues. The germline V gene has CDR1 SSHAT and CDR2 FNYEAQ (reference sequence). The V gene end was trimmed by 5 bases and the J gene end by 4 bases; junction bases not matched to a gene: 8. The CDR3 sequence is CASSQGLAGGVADTQYF. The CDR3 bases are TGTGCCAGCAGCCAAGGACTAGCGGGAGGAGTGGCAGATACGCAGTATTTT.

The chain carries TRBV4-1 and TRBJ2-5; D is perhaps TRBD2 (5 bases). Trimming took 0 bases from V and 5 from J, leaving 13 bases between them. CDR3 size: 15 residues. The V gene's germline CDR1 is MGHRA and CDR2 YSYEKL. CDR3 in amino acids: CASSQELAPAETQYF. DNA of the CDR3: TGCGCCAGCAGCCAAGAGCTAGCCCCGGCGGAGACCCAGTACTTC.

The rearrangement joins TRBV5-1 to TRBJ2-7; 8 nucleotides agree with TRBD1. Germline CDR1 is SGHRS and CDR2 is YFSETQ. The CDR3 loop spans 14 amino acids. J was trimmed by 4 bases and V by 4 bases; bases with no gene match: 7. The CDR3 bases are TGCGCCAGCAGCAGACAGGGGATGGAGTACGAGCAGTACTTC. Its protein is CASSRQGMEYEQYF.

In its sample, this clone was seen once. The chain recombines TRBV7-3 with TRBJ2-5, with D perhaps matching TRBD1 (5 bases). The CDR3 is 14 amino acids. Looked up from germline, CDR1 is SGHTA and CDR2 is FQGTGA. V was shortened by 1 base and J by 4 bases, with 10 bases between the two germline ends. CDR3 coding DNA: TGTGCCAGCAGCTTAAAGGGGCCGGGAGAGACCCAGTACTTC. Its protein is CASSLKGPGETQYF.

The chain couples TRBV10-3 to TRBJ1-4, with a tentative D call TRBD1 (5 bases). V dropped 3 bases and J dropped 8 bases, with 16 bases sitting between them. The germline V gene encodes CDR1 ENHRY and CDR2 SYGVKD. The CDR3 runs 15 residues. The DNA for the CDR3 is TGTGCCATCAGTGAAACCAGGGCAGGAGTCGAAAAACTGTTTTTT. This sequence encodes CAISETRAGVEKLFF.